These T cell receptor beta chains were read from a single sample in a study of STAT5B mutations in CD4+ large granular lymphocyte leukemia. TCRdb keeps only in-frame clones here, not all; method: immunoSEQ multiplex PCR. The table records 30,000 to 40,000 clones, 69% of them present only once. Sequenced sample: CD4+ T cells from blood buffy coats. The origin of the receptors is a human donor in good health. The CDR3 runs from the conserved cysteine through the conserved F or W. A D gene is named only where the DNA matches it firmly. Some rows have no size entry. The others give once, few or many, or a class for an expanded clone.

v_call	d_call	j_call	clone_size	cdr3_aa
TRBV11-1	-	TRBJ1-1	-	CASSLEGLNTEAFF
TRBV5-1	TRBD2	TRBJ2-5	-	CASSFGLAGGTQETQYF
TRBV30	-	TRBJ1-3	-	CAWRRASNTIYF
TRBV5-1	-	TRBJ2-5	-	CASSLAPQGTIETQYF
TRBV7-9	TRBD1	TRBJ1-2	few	CASSLGGQGHYTF
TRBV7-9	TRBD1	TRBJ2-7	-	CASRTGAPGEQYF
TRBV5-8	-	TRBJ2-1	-	CASIRRRGSSYNEQFF
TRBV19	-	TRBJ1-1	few	CASSVPWGEAFF
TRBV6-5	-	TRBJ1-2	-	CASSRSGANYGYTF
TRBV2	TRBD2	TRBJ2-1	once	CASGPGLAPFEQFF
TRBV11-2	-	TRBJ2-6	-	CASSTASGANVLTF
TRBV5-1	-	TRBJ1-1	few	CASSTTTMNTEAFF
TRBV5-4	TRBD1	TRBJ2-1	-	CASSTPGQVYNEQFF
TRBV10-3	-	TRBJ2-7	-	CAISPTMTGFEQYF
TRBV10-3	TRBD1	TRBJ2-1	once	CAISEQKGKGAKEQFF
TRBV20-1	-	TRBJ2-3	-	CSARKGDTQYF
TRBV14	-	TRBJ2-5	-	CASSQNLGETQYF
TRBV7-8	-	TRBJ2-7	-	CASSFGPQGEQYF
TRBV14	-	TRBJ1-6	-	CASSGTPYNSPLHF
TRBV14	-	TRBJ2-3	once	CASSQGAGAYTDTQYF
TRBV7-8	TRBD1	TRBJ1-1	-	CASSYGQGTEAFF
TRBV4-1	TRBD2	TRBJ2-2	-	CASSPGRSGGAVNTGELFF
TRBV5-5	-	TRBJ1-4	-	CASSLGDSREKLFF
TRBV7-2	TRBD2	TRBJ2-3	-	CASSSSGGRIDTQYF
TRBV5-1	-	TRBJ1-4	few	CASTQALGNEKLFF
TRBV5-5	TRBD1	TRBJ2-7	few	CASRPGTGFEEQYF
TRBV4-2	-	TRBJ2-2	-	CASSPLRGGRTGELFF
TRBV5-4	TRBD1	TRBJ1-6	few	CASSLGGAGGLSISPLHF
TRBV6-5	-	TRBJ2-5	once	CASNRPGPGRTQYF
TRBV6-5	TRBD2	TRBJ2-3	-	CASSYSIPSGGGTQYF
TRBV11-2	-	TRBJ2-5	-	CASSLSFAETQYF
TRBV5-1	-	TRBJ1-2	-	CASSLLQSYGYTF
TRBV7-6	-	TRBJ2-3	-	CASSSDSDTQYF
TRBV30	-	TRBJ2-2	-	CAWSVLGTNTGELFF